The rows below give T cell receptor beta chains drawn from one sample of a study of Ad26.COV2.S vaccination and SARS-CoV-2 variants. The table came from immunoSEQ multiplex PCR; TCRdb's copy has only in-frame clones and leaves some out. The sample lists hundreds of thousands of clones; 80% to 90% were seen once. This specimen consisted of peripheral blood, obtained in a trial of Ad26.COV2.S vaccine versus placebo. All receptors come from a person aged 18-65 years who received the Ad26.COV2.S COVID-19 vaccine or a placebo. The CDR3 runs from the conserved cysteine through the conserved F or W. D genes are given only for firm matches. Not every row has a clone size; where given, it reads once, few, many or a size class.

v_gene	j_gene	d_gene	len	abundance	CDR3nt	CDR3aa
TRBV27	TRBJ1-4	-	14	-	TGTGCCAGCAGTGAGCGGGGCTCTAGGGAAAAACTGTTTTTT	CASSERGSREKLFF
TRBV30	TRBJ2-1	-	15	-	TGTGCCTGGAGTGTACAAGGGGTCAGAGGCTATGAGCAGTTCTTC	CAWSVQGVRGYEQFF
TRBV7-2	TRBJ1-5	TRBD1	14	-	TGTGCCAGCAGCGCCGGACAGGGGGGTCAGCCCCAGCATTTT	CASSAGQGGQPQHF
TRBV3-1/TRBV3-2	TRBJ2-1	-	11	-	TGTGCCAGCAGCCAAGATAGAGAGCCGTTCTTC	CASSQDREPFF
TRBV11-2	TRBJ2-5	-	14	few	TGTGCCAGCAGCTTACCTTTGGGATCGGAGACCCAGTACTTC	CASSLPLGSETQYF
TRBV6-5	TRBJ2-1	-	15	-	TGTGCCAGCAGTTACGAGGGACGATCCTACAATGAGCAGTTCTTC	CASSYEGRSYNEQFF
TRBV6-5	TRBJ1-5	TRBD1	14	once	TGTGCCAGCAGTTATGGACAGGGTGGGCAGCCCCAGCATTTT	CASSYGQGGQPQHF
TRBV7-8	TRBJ2-3	-	15	-	TGTGCCAGCAGCCGAGGACTGCAGAGCACAGATACGCAGTATTTT	CASSRGLQSTDTQYF
TRBV7-9	TRBJ2-5	-	14	-	TGTGCCAGCAGCCCTAGGTTAGGTCAAGAGACCCAGTACTTC	CASSPRLGQETQYF
TRBV19	TRBJ1-5	-	17	-	TGTGCCAGTAGTATCCTGTTACAGGAGGTTAGCAATCAGCCCCAGCATTTT	CASSILLQEVSNQPQHF
TRBV6-5	TRBJ1-2	-	14	-	TGTGCCAGCGTAGCCCCTGGAGAGGTGGGCGGCTACACCTTC	CASVAPGEVGGYTF
TRBV6-5	TRBJ1-2	TRBD1	16	-	TGTGCCAGCAGTTGGCCGGACAGGCTCCCTAACTATGGCTACACCTTC	CASSWPDRLPNYGYTF
TRBV5-4	TRBJ2-7	-	16	-	TGTGCCAGCAGCTTGCAGGGATCTGCGACACTATACGAGCAGTACTTC	CASSLQGSATLYEQYF
TRBV10-3	TRBJ2-5	-	13	-	TGTGCCATCAGTGACTTGGGCCAAGAGACCCAGTACTTC	CAISDLGQETQYF
TRBV5-6	TRBJ2-5	TRBD2	15	-	TGTGCCAGCAGCTTGAGAGGACTAGCGGAAGAGACCCAGTACTTC	CASSLRGLAEETQYF
TRBV7-3	TRBJ2-2	-	17	-	TGTGCCAGCAGCGAACAACCAAGTAGTTGGAACACCGGGGAGCTGTTTTTT	CASSEQPSSWNTGELFF